This TCR beta chain was sequenced for a study of cytomegalovirus exposure and HLA in healthy donors. At sampling all donors were nominally healthy, likely with unrecorded immune exposures. The germline V gene encodes CDR1 MNHEY and CDR2 SMNVEV (reference sequence). V shed 4 bases and J shed 8 bases, with 6 bases lying between them. The CDR3 length is 11 residues. With 60 Vbeta and 13 Jbeta primers, the PCR was carried out. The authors' processing: A later analysis tallied approximately 80 million unique TCR beta chains, around 11 million of them shared. TCRdb keeps only in-frame clones here, not all; method: immunoSEQ multiplex PCR. That table supplies the V and J calls and clone size; D and trimming were determined from the DNA. Counted here are about 120,000 clones, 70% to 85% occurring once; the ten biggest clones make up more than 3.5%.

The receptor comes from a middle-aged man in good health and CMV-seropositive. Sequences were obtained from PBMCs. The chain links TRBV27 to TRBJ2-1; the D is unclear. CDR3 sequence reads: CASSSSDEQFF. CDR3 in DNA: TGTGCCAGCAGTTCCAGCGATGAGCAGTTCTTC.